The rows below give T cell receptor beta chains drawn from one sample of a study of T cell changes during pregnancy in multiple sclerosis. Profiling relied on immunoSEQ multiplex PCR, and the TCRdb table lists in-frame clones only, not all of them. Of more than 55,000 clones listed, approximately 90% are singletons. Here the sequenced sample was peripheral blood, taken in the first trimester of pregnancy. Receptor source: a female donor in good health, enrolled as a control in a pregnancy study. Each CDR3 is given with its conserved first and last residue. A D gene is named only where the DNA matches it firmly.

>TRBD2|TRBJ2-7|TRBV7-8
CASSLGTGGPYEQYF
TGTGCCAGCAGCTTAGGAACGGGAGGGCCTTACGAGCAGTACTTC
>TRBD1|TRBJ2-6|TRBV4-1
CASSQDNGQGPPGANVLTF
TGCGCCAGCAGCCAAGATAATGGACAGGGGCCTCCTGGGGCCAACGTCCTGACTTTC
>.|TRBJ1-2|TRBV5-1
CASSPQAPHLNYGYTF
TGCGCCAGCAGCCCACAGGCCCCACACCTTAACTATGGCTACACCTTC
>TRBD1|TRBJ1-4|TRBV9
CASSPGTGVEKPFF
TGTGCCAGCAGCCCGGGGACAGGGGTAGAAAAACCGTTTTTT
>.|TRBJ1-4|TRBV5-5
CASRGLDSYNEKLFF
TGTGCCAGCAGGGGATTGGACAGTTATAATGAAAAACTGTTTTTT
>.|TRBJ2-3|TRBV6-6
CASSFSRDTQYF
TGTGCCAGCAGTTTTTCCCGAGATACGCAGTATTTT
>.|TRBJ2-1|TRBV27
CASSLSYGPYNEQFF
TGTGCCAGCAGTTTATCGTATGGGCCCTACAATGAGCAGTTCTTC
>TRBD2|TRBJ2-5|TRBV5-4
CASSPSSGRGRGETQYF
TGTGCCAGCAGCCCTTCTAGCGGGAGGGGGAGAGGAGAGACCCAGTACTTC
>.|TRBJ2-2|TRBV30
CAEGRHRLCGELFF
TGTGCCGAGGGCCGTCATCGTCTCTGTGGGGAGCTGTTTTTT
>.|TRBJ1-4|TRBV7-9
CASSLSGGVNEKLFF
TGTGCCAGCAGCCTATCCGGGGGGGTAAATGAAAAACTGTTTTTT
>TRBD2|TRBJ2-3|TRBV30
CAWSVLLAGADTQYF
TGTGCCTGGAGTGTACTACTAGCGGGGGCAGATACGCAGTATTTT